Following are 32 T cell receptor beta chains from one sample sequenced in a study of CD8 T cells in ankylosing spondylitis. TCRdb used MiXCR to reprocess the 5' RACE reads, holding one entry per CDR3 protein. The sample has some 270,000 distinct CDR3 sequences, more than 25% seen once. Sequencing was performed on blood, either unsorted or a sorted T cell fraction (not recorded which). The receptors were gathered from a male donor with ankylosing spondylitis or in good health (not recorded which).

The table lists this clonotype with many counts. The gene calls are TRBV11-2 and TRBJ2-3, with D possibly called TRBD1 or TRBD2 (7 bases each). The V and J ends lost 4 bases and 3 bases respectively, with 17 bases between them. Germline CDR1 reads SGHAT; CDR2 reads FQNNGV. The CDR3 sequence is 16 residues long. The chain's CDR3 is CASSSSGGGGTDTQYF. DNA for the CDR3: TGTGCCAGCAGCTCTAGCGGAGGGGGCGGGACAGATACGCAGTATTTT.

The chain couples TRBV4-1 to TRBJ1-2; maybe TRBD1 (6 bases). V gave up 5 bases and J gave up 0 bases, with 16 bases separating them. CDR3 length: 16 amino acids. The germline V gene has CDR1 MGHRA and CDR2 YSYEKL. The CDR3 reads CASSVFDTGSNYGYTF. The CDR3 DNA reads TGCGCCAGCAGCGTATTCGATACAGGGTCTAACTATGGCTACACCTTC.

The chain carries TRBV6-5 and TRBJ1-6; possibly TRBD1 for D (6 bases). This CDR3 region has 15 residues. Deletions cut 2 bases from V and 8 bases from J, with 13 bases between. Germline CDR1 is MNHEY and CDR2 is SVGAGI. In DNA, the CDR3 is TGTGCCAGCAGTTACCTGGGGGCGCGGGATTCACCCCTCCACTTT. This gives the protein CASSYLGARDSPLHF.

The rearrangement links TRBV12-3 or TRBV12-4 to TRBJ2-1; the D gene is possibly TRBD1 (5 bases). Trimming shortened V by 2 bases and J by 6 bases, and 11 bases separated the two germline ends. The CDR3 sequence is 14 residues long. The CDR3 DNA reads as TGTGCCAGCAGTTTAATGGGGCTCGGCAATGAGCAGTTCTTC. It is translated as CASSLMGLGNEQFF.

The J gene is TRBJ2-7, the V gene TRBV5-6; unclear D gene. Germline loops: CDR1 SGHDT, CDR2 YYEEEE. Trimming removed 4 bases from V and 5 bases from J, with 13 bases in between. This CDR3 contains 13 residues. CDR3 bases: TGTGCCAGCAGCCCTAGACAATTCGACGAGCAGTACTTC. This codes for CASSPRQFDEQYF.

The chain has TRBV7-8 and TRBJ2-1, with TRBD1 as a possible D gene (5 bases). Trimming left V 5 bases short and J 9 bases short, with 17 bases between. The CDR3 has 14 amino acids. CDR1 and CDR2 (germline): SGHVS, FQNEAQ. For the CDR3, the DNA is TGTGCCAGCAGCCCAGGGCCTGGCGGTGGTGAGCAGTTCTTC. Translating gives CASSPGPGGGEQFF.

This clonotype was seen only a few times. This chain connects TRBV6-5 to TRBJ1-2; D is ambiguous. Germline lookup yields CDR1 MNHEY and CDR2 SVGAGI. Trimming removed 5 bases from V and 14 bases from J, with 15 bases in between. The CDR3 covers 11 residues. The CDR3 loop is CASSQYTDWTF. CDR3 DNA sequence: TGTGCCAGCAGTCAATACACTGATTGGACCTTC.

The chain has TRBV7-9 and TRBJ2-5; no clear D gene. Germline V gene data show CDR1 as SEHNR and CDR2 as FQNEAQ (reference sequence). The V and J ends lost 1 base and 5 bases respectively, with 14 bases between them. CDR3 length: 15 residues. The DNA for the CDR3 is TGTGCCAGCAGCTTAGACAGACCGGCAAGTGAGACCCAGTACTTC. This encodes CASSLDRPASETQYF.

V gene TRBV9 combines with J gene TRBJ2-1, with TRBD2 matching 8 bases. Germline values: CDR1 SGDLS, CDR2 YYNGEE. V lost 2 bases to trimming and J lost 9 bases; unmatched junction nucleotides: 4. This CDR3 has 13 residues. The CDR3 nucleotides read TGTGCCAGCAGCGTGGGCGGGGGGAGTGAGCAGTTCTTC. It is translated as CASSVGGGSEQFF.

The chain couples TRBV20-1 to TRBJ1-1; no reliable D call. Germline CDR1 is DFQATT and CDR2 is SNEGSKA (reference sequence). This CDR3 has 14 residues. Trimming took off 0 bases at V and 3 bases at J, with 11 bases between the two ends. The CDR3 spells CSARELGEDTEAFF. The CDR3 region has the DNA TGCAGTGCTAGAGAGCTTGGGGAAGACACTGAAGCTTTCTTT.

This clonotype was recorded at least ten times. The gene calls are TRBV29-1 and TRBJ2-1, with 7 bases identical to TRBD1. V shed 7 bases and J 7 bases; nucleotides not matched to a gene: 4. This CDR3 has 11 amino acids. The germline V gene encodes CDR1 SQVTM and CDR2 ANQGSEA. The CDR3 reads CSGDRVNEQFF. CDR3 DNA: TGCAGCGGCGACAGGGTTAATGAGCAGTTCTTC.

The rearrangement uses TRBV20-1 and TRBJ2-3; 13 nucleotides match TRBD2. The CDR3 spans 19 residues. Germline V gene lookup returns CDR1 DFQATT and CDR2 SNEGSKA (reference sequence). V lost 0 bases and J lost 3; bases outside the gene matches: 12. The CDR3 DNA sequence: TGCAGTGCTAGAGACTCCGGGACTAGCGGGGAAGGGCGAACAGATACGCAGTATTTT. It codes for CSARDSGTSGEGRTDTQYF.

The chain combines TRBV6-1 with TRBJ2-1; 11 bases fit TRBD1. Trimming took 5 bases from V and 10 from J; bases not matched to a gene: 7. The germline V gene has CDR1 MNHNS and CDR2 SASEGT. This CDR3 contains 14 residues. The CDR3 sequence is CASSRYRDRGEQFF. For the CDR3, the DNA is TGTGCCAGCAGTCGCTACCGGGACAGGGGGGAGCAGTTCTTC.

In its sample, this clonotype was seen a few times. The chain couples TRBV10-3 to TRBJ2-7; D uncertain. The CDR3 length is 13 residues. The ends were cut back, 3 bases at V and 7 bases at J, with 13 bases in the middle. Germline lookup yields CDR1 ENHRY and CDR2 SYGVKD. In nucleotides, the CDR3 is TGTGCCATCAGTGAAATTTCCGGTCGGGAGCAGTACTTC. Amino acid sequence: CAISEISGREQYF.

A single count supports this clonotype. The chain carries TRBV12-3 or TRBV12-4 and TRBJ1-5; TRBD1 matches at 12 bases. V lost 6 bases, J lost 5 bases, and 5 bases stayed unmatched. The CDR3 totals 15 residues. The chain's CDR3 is CASSWGQGADQPQHF. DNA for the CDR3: TGTGCCAGCAGCTGGGGACAGGGGGCGGATCAGCCCCAGCATTTT.

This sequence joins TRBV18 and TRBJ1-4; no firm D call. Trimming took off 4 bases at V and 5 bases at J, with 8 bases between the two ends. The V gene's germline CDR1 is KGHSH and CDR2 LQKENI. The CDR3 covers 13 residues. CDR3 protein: CASSLGLNEKLFF. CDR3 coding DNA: TGTGCCAGCTCACTTGGACTCAATGAAAAACTGTTTTTT.

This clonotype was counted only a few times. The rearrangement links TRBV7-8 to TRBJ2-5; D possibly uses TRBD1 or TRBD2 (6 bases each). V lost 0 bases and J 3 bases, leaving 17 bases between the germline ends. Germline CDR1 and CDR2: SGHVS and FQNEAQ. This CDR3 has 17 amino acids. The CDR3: CASSLAADIGGKETQYF. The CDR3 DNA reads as TGTGCCAGCAGCTTAGCTGCCGATATAGGGGGGAAAGAGACCCAGTACTTC.

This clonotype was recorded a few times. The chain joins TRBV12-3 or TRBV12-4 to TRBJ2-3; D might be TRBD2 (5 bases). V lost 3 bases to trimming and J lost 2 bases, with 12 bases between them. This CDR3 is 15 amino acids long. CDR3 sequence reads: CASSFREGITDTQYF. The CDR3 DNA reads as TGTGCCAGCAGTTTTCGAGAGGGTATCACAGATACGCAGTATTTT.

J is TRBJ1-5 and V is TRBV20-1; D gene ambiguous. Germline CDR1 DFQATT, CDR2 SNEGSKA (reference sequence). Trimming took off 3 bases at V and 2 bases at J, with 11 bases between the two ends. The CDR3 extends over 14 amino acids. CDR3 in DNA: TGCAGTGCTAGCGACGGTGGTGGCAATCAGCCCCAGCATTTT. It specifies CSASDGGGNQPQHF.

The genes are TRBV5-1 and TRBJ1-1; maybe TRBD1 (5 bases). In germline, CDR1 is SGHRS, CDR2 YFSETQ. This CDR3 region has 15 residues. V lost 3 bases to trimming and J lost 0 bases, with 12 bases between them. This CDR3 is CASSSQTVMNTEAFF. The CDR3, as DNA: TGCGCCAGCAGCTCCCAGACAGTCATGAACACTGAAGCTTTCTTT.

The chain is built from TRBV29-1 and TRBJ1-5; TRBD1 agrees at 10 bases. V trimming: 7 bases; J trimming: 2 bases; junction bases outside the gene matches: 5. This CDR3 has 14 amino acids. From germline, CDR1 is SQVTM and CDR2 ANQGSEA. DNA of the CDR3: TGCAGCGCAAAGACAGGGGGCGGCAATCAGCCCCAGCATTTT. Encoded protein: CSAKTGGGNQPQHF.

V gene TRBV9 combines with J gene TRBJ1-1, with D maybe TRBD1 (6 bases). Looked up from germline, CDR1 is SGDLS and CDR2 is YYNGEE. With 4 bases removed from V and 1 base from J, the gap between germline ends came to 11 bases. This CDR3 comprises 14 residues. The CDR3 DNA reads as TGTGCCAGCAGCTGGGGGGGCGAGAACACTGAAGCTTTCTTT. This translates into CASSWGGENTEAFF.

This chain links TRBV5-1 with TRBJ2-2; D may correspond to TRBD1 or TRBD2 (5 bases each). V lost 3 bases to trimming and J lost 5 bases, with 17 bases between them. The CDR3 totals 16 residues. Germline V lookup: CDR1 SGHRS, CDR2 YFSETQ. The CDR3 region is CASSWGRQSGTGELFF. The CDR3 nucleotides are TGCGCCAGCAGCTGGGGACGGCAGTCGGGGACCGGGGAGCTGTTTTTT. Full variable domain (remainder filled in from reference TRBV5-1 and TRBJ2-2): KAGVTQTPRYLIKTRGQQVTLSCSPISGHRSVSWYQQTPGQGLQFLFEYFSETQRNKGNFPGRFSGRQFSNSRSEMNVSTLELGDSALYLCASSWGRQSGTGELFFGEGSRLTVL.

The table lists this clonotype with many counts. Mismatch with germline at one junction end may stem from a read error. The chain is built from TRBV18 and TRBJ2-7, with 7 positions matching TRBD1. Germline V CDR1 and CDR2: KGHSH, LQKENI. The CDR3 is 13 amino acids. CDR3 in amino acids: CASSPGGSYEQYF. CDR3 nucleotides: TGCGCCAGCAGTCCAGGGGGCTCCTACGAGCAGTACTTC. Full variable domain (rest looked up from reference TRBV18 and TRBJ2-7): NAGVMQNPRHLVRRRGQEARLRCSPMKGHSHVYWYRQLPEEGLKFMVYLQKENIIDESGMPKERFSAEFPKEGPSILRIQQVVRGDSAAYFCASSPGGSYEQYFGPGTRLTVT.

The CDR3 DNA reads as TGTGCCAGTGGGACTACGGGTCAGCCCCAGCATTTT. It translates to CASGTTGQPQHF. The chain links TRBV12-3 or TRBV12-4 to TRBJ1-5; possibly TRBD1 for D (5 bases). Trimming removed 9 bases from V and 6 bases from J, with 12 bases in between. The CDR3 has 12 residues.

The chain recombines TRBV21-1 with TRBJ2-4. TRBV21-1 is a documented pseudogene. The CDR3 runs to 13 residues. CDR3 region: CASSTMDNNIQYF. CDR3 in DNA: TGTGCCAGCAGCACGATGGACAATAACATTCAGTACTTC.

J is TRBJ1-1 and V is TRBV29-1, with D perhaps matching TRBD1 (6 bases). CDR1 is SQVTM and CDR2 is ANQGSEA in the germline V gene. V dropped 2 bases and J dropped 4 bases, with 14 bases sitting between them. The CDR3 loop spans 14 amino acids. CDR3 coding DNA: TGCAGCGTTGAATGGAGGGGGTCGAGCACTGAAGCTTTCTTT. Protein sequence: CSVEWRGSSTEAFF.

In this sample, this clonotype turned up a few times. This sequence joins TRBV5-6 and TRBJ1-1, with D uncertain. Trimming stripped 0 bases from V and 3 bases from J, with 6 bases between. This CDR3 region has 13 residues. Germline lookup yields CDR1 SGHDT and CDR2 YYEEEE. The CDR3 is CASSLGTYTEAFF. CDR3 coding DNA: TGTGCCAGCAGCTTGGGGACGTACACTGAAGCTTTCTTT.

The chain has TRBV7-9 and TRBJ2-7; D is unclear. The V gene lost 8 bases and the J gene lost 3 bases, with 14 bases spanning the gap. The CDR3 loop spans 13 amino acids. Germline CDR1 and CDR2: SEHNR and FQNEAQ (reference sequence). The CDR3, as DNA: TGTGCCAGCGGCCCCGGGCCGGGCTACGAGCAGTACTTC. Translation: CASGPGPGYEQYF.

CDR3 coding DNA: TGTGCCAGCAGCTTGGCCACAGGTCCAGGGGAGCTGTTTTTT. It yields the protein CASSLATGPGELFF. V is TRBV5-5 and J is TRBJ2-2; TRBD1 is a possible D gene (5 bases). The germline CDR1 and CDR2 sequences are SGHKS and YYEKEE (reference sequence). V was pared by 0 bases and J by 8 bases, with 11 bases between. There are 14 residues in the CDR3.

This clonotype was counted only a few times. CDR3 amino acids: CASGQVSGANVLTF. In DNA form, the CDR3 reads TGCGCCAGCGGACAGGTCTCTGGGGCCAACGTCCTGACTTTC. The chain carries TRBV5-1 and TRBJ2-6; 7 bases match TRBD1. V was clipped by 7 bases and J by 0 bases; unmatched bases: 1. The CDR3 consists of 14 residues. Germline V lookup: CDR1 SGHRS, CDR2 YFSETQ.

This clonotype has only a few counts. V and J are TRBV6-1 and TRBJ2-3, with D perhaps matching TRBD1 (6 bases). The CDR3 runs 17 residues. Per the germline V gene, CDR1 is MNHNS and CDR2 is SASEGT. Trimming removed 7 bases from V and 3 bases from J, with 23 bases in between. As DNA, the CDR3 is TGTGCCAGCACTGGCAGGGGCTTGGCGGCTACAACAGATACGCAGTATTTT. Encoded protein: CASTGRGLAATTDTQYF.